These 21 T cell receptor beta chains share one sample of origin, sequenced in a study of blood T cell repertoires in COVID-19. The repertoire was sequenced with immunoSEQ multiplex PCR; TCRdb's copy has only in-frame clones and lacks some. The data show a few hundred thousand clones, around 84% seen once. The specimen sequenced was peripheral blood. The receptors originated from a man aged 50 to 59 who had recovered from COVID-19.

This chain joins TRBV3-1 (or the pseudogene TRBV3-2) and TRBJ1-6; D gene unclear. V was cut by 1 base and J by 6 bases, with 7 bases left in between. The CDR3 is made up of 14 amino acids. From germline, CDR1 is LGHDT and CDR2 YNNKEL (reference sequence). The CDR3 reads CASSQGLSNSPLHF. The CDR3 DNA reads as TGTGCCAGCAGCCAAGGACTGTCTAATTCACCCCTCCACTTT.

CDR3 in DNA: TGTGCCAGCAGTGAAGCGCGTGTGCGGGGCTATGGCTACACCTTC. It specifies CASSEARVRGYGYTF. V and J are TRBV2 and TRBJ1-2; D is unclear. The CDR3 is 15 amino acids. Germline-derived CDR1 and CDR2 are SNHLY and FYNNEI. Trimming pared 0 bases from V and 4 bases from J, leaving 12 bases between.

The sample holds a few counts of this clone. The chain has TRBV12-3 or TRBV12-4 and TRBJ1-6; D is unclear. The CDR3 covers 12 residues. Trimming cost V 6 bases and J 8 bases, with 8 bases left between them. The CDR3 nucleotides are TGTGCCAGCAGCGACGGGTATTCACCCCTCCACTTT. Translated, it gives CASSDGYSPLHF.

This clone was counted between two and nine times. The J gene is TRBJ2-7, the V gene TRBV5-1; TRBD1 aligns across 7 bases. Germline values: CDR1 SGHRS, CDR2 YFSETQ. CDR3 length: 14 amino acids. The V gene end was trimmed by 4 bases and the J gene end by 1 base; junction bases not matched to a gene: 5. The CDR3 DNA sequence: TGCGCCAGCAGCCAGACAGGGCCTTCCTACGAGCAGTACTTC. Translating gives CASSQTGPSYEQYF.

The gene calls are TRBV28 and TRBJ2-5, with 8 bases identical to TRBD2. The CDR3 has 15 amino acids. J lost 4 bases, V lost 10 bases, and 14 bases had no gene match. Germline V gives CDR1 MDHEN, CDR2 SYDVKM. CDR3 coding DNA: TGTGCCACCGGGGGGGGCGCAATGAATGGAGAGACCCAGTACTTC. It translates to CATGGGAMNGETQYF.

The rearrangement joins TRBV27 to TRBJ1-1; TRBD1 might be the D (5 bases). V was trimmed by 2 bases and J by 3 bases, leaving 13 bases between them. The CDR3 loop spans 15 amino acids. CDR1 is MNHEY and CDR2 is SMNVEV in the germline V gene (reference sequence). CDR3 in DNA: TGTGCCAGCAGTTTACGTCCAGGGACTTACACTGAAGCTTTCTTT. Protein: CASSLRPGTYTEAFF.

V gene TRBV5-1 combines with J gene TRBJ2-6; D not resolved. The CDR3 is 16 amino acids. Trimming left V 2 bases short and J 0 bases short, with 9 bases between. From germline, CDR1 is SGHRS and CDR2 YFSETQ. The CDR3: CASSLSRPSGANVLTF. CDR3 nucleotides: TGCGCCAGCAGCTTATCTAGACCCTCTGGGGCCAACGTCCTGACTTTC.

V usage is TRBV27 and J usage is TRBJ1-4; 9 bases are shared with TRBD1. The CDR3 covers 18 residues. V was clipped by 5 bases and J by 2 bases; unmatched bases: 12. Germline CDR1 MNHEY, CDR2 SMNVEV (reference sequence). CDR3 coding DNA: TGTGCCAGCAGTACTAGGACAGGGGTTCAGACCACTAATGAAAAACTGTTTTTT. Its translation is CASSTRTGVQTTNEKLFF.

V usage is TRBV2 and J usage is TRBJ2-1; 7 bases agree with TRBD1. The length of the CDR3 is 16 residues. CDR1 SNHLY and CDR2 FYNNEI come from the germline V gene. V lost 5 bases and J lost 7; bases outside the gene matches: 14. The CDR3 DNA sequence: TGTGCCAGCAGTCTCCTAAGGGCAGGGGGTAAGAATGAGCAGTTCTTC. Its translation: CASSLLRAGGKNEQFF.

The table lists this clone with a count of one. The rearrangement joins TRBV7-9 to TRBJ1-4; tentative D call: TRBD1 (5 bases). Germline V gene data show CDR1 as SEHNR and CDR2 as FQNEAQ (reference sequence). The CDR3 extends over 16 amino acids. Trimming left V 1 base short and J 8 bases short, with 17 bases between. CDR3 sequence reads: CASSLDVGTSGEKLFF. The CDR3 coding sequence is TGTGCCAGCAGCTTAGACGTTGGGACTTCGGGGGAAAAACTGTTTTTT.

The chain carries TRBV5-5 and TRBJ2-1, with 9 bases identical to TRBD2. Germline CDR1 reads SGHKS; CDR2 reads YYEKEE (reference sequence). CDR3 length equals 17 residues. V was clipped by 6 bases and J by 5 bases; unmatched bases: 15. The CDR3, as DNA: TGTGCCAGCAACTCCGAAATAGCGGGAGTTTCCAACAATGAGCAGTTCTTC. It specifies CASNSEIAGVSNNEQFF.

The rearrangement joins TRBV27 to TRBJ2-1; D possibly corresponds to TRBD2 (5 bases). CDR3 length: 14 amino acids. Germline assignment: CDR1 MNHEY and CDR2 SMNVEV (reference sequence). The V gene lost 2 bases and the J gene lost 3 bases, with 8 bases spanning the gap. DNA for the CDR3: TGTGCCAGCAGTTTAGGACTCGGCTACAATGAGCAGTTCTTC. Translation: CASSLGLGYNEQFF.

This clone was detected once. The chain combines TRBV27 with TRBJ2-7, with TRBD2 matching over 10 bases. CDR3 length equals 16 residues. Germline trimming cut 4 bases from V and 3 bases from J; bases unmatched to any gene: 9. CDR1 is MNHEY, CDR2 SMNVEV, per germline (reference sequence). The chain's CDR3 is CASSSLSSGSLYEQYF. For the CDR3, the DNA is TGTGCCAGCAGTTCCCTATCTAGCGGGAGCCTCTACGAGCAGTACTTC.

The chain recombines TRBV7-2 with TRBJ1-5; 8 positions agree with TRBD1. This CDR3 spans 14 amino acids. The germline V gene has CDR1 SGHTA and CDR2 FQGNSA. Trimming at V came to 5 bases and at J to 4 bases, leaving 4 bases not matched to a gene. The CDR3 here is CASSPGGGNQPQHF. The CDR3 nucleotides read TGTGCCAGCAGCCCAGGGGGCGGGAATCAGCCCCAGCATTTT.

The rearrangement uses TRBV28 and TRBJ2-2; tentatively, D is TRBD2 (6 bases). V was pared by 5 bases and J by 4 bases, with 20 bases between. This CDR3 is built from 17 residues. Looked up from germline, CDR1 is MDHEN and CDR2 is SYDVKM. The CDR3 DNA follows: TGTGCCAGCAGTCCAGCCGGGAGCTTTAAAATCACCGGGGAGCTGTTTTTT. It is translated as CASSPAGSFKITGELFF.

This rearrangement joins TRBV2 to TRBJ2-2; 12 nucleotides line up with TRBD2. Per germline, CDR1 SNHLY and CDR2 FYNNEI. This CDR3 region has 14 residues. V was pared by 6 bases and J by 8 bases, with 4 bases of the junction left unmatched. CDR3 DNA: TGTGCCAGCAGCCGACTAGCGGGAGAAGGGGAGCTGTTTTTT. This gives the protein CASSRLAGEGELFF. The full variable domain, in which reference TRBV2 and TRBJ2-2 provide the parts outside the CDR3, is EPEVTQTPSHQVTQMGQEVILRCVPISNHLYFYWYRQILGQKVEFLVSFYNNEISEKSEIFDDQFSVERPDGSNFTLKIRSTKLEDSAMYFCASSRLAGEGELFFGEGSRLTVL.

The V and J genes are TRBV10-2 and TRBJ1-5, with D possibly being TRBD1 (6 bases). The CDR3 is 16 residues long. Germline CDR1 is WSHSY and CDR2 is SAAADI. Between the trimmed V and J ends, which lost 6 bases and 6 bases, there was a span of 21 bases. The CDR3 DNA is TGCGCCAGCAGGGATCAGGGGCTGATTTCGGGTCAGCCCCAGCATTTT. Translation gives CASRDQGLISGQPQHF.

V and J are TRBV5-4 and TRBJ1-1, with D perhaps matching TRBD1 (5 bases). There are 14 residues in the CDR3. Germline V gene data show CDR1 as SGHNT and CDR2 as YYREEE (reference sequence). V lost 1 base and J 3 bases, leaving 10 bases between the germline ends. The CDR3 region is CASSLKGRYTEAFF. DNA for the CDR3: TGTGCCAGCAGCTTGAAGGGGCGTTACACTGAAGCTTTCTTT.

This chain's CDR3 is CASSSGQGAYYGYTF. Here the CDR3 DNA reads TGTGCCAGCAGTTCGGGACAGGGGGCTTACTATGGCTACACCTTC. The rearrangement joins TRBV28 to TRBJ1-2; 12 bases line up with TRBD1. The CDR3 contains 15 residues. The ends lost 4 bases at V and 3 bases at J; junction bases unmatched: 3. Germline V gene lookup returns CDR1 MDHEN and CDR2 SYDVKM.

The rearrangement uses TRBV28 and TRBJ1-1; D possibly corresponds to TRBD1 (6 bases). The CDR3 runs to 13 residues. The germline V and J ends were trimmed by 1 base and 4 bases, with 7 bases remaining between them. Germline lookup yields CDR1 MDHEN and CDR2 SYDVKM. CDR3 in amino acids: CASSLSQGTEAFF. Written as DNA, the CDR3 is TGTGCCAGCAGTTTATCACAGGGCACTGAAGCTTTCTTT.

The chain employs TRBV28 and TRBJ1-1, with D hard to call. This CDR3 is built from 13 residues. Trimming shortened V by 6 bases and J by 0 bases, and 8 bases separated the two germline ends. Germline assignment: CDR1 MDHEN and CDR2 SYDVKM. The CDR3 DNA follows: TGTGCCAGCAGGAGGGTCATGAACACTGAAGCTTTCTTT. This translates into CASRRVMNTEAFF.